A selection of T cell receptor beta chains follows, all from one sample in a study of T cells in localized non-small cell lung cancer. Produced via immunoSEQ multiplex PCR; TCRdb's table is partial and in-frame only. The sample holds 40,000 to 60,000 clones, around 81% seen once. The sequencing here drew on peripheral blood mononuclear cells, taken before any cancer treatment. The receptors derive from a man between 40 and 69 years old with stage III lung adenocarcinoma. Each CDR3 is given with its conserved first and last residue. Fields, in order: J gene, D gene, clone size, V gene, CDR3 DNA, CDR3 protein. D genes are given only for firm matches. Clone size is stated in some rows and not others, as once, few, many or a class when expanded.

TRBJ1-1,.,.,TRBV6-1,TGTGCCAGCTGCCGCAGCAACACTGAAGCTTTCTTT,CASCRSNTEAFF
TRBJ2-5,TRBD2,.,TRBV18,TGTGCCAGCTTTCTCCGACTTGGGACTAGCGGGCCGCAAGAGACCCAGTACTTC,CASFLRLGTSGPQETQYF
TRBJ1-1,.,.,TRBV6-5,TGTGCCAGCAGTTACTCGAGGGGGGGGTCGCACACTGAAGCTTTCTTT,CASSYSRGGSHTEAFF
TRBJ1-5,.,.,TRBV25-1,TGTGCCAGCAGTGCCGGGACTGTTGCGGGCAATCAGCCCCAGCATTTT,CASSAGTVAGNQPQHF
TRBJ2-4,.,.,TRBV5-1,TGCGCCAGCAGCCCGACAGGTCCCTGGGATTTAGCCAAAAACATTCAGTACTTC,CASSPTGPWDLAKNIQYF
TRBJ2-7,.,.,TRBV10-1,TGCGCCAGCAGTGAGTCTCCAGCCTACGAGCAGTACTTC,CASSESPAYEQYF
TRBJ2-4,.,.,TRBV2,TGTGCCAGCAGTGAACTGGTAGAGGCCGGAAACATTCAGTACTTC,CASSELVEAGNIQYF
TRBJ1-2,.,.,TRBV14,TGTGCCAGCAGCCAAGGGCGGAACTATGGCTACACCTTC,CASSQGRNYGYTF
TRBJ2-2,.,.,TRBV6-5,TGTGCCAGCACCAACACCGGGGAGCTGTTTTTT,CASTNTGELFF
TRBJ2-5,TRBD2,.,TRBV5-1,TGCGCCAGCAGCTTGGCCGGGACTAGCCAAGAGACCCAGTACTTC,CASSLAGTSQETQYF
TRBJ1-3,.,.,TRBV15,TGTGCCACCAGCAGAGATATCAGCTCTGGAAACACCATATATTTT,CATSRDISSGNTIYF
TRBJ2-3,.,.,TRBV29-1,TGCAGCGTTGAAGAATCCAGGGGTTGGGCAGATACGCAGTATTTT,CSVEESRGWADTQYF
TRBJ2-2,.,.,TRBV5-4,TGTGCCAGCAGCACCCGACAGGAAATCACCGGGGAGCTGTTTTTT,CASSTRQEITGELFF
TRBJ2-3,TRBD2,once,TRBV6-6,TGTGCCAGCAGCCCCCGGGGTAGCGGGAGCACAGATACGCAGTATTTT,CASSPRGSGSTDTQYF
TRBJ1-1,TRBD1,.,TRBV11-3,TGTGCCAGCAGCTTAGGAGGGGACAGGAACTCTGAAGCTTTCTTT,CASSLGGDRNSEAFF
TRBJ1-6,TRBD1,.,TRBV14,TGTGCCAGCAGCCTAGGACAGGGGCTCCCCCTCCACTTT,CASSLGQGLPLHF
TRBJ2-3,.,.,TRBV11-2,TGTGCCAGCAGTACGGACACAGGATCTTATACGCAGTATTTT,CASSTDTGSYTQYF
TRBJ1-2,TRBD1,few,TRBV2,TGTGCCAGCATTCCACAGGGGTTAGGTGGCTACACCTTC,CASIPQGLGGYTF
TRBJ2-6,.,few,TRBV2,TGTGCCAGCAGTCAGGGGCGGATCTTATCTGGGGCCAACGTCCTGACTTTC,CASSQGRILSGANVLTF
TRBJ2-7,.,.,TRBV10-3,TGTGCCATCAGTGCACAGGAGTCCTACGAGCAGTACTTC,CAISAQESYEQYF
TRBJ1-6,.,.,TRBV21-1,TGTGCCAGCAGCAAAAAGGTTAGGGTCCTTAATTCACCCCTCCACTTT,CASSKKVRVLNSPLHF
TRBJ2-5,TRBD1,once,TRBV9,TGTGCCAGCAGCGTGACAGGGTACCAAGAGACCCAGTACTTC,CASSVTGYQETQYF
TRBJ2-1,TRBD1,.,TRBV9,TGTGCCAGCAGTGAGACCGGGACAGGGGGCCACAATGAGCAGTTCTTC,CASSETGTGGHNEQFF
TRBJ1-2,.,few,TRBV19,TGTGCCAGTAGTATTTCGGGGGTTAACTATGGCTACACCTTC,CASSISGVNYGYTF
TRBJ2-1,.,few,TRBV10-2,TGCGCCAGCAGTGGGGCTAGAAAATCCTACAATGAGCAGTTCTTC,CASSGARKSYNEQFF
TRBJ1-2,TRBD1,once,TRBV6-5,TGTGCCAGCAGTTATAAGGGGGCGGGGGATGGCTACACCTTC,CASSYKGAGDGYTF
TRBJ1-1,.,.,TRBV5-1,TGCGCCAGCAGCCTAGAACAGGTGAACACTGAAGCTTTCTTT,CASSLEQVNTEAFF
TRBJ2-7,.,.,TRBV19,TGTGCCAGTAGTATAGAACCCCTACCTTGGAATCCTGACAGTGCCGAGCAGTACTTC,CASSIEPLPWNPDSAEQYF
TRBJ2-5,TRBD1,.,TRBV6-1,TGTGCCAGCAGAGACAGGGGCAGGGAGACCCAGTACTTC,CASRDRGRETQYF
TRBJ2-3,TRBD2,.,TRBV15,TGTGCCACCAGTTCTACCCTCAGCGGGACCGAGAGGGATACGCAGTATTTT,CATSSTLSGTERDTQYF
TRBJ2-7,.,medium-sized,TRBV5-4,TGTGCCAGCAGCTTGACCAGCTCCTACGAGCAGTACTTC,CASSLTSSYEQYF
TRBJ2-3,.,.,TRBV7-2,TGTGCCAGCAGCAACAGTTGGACACGACGCACAGATACGCAGTATTTT,CASSNSWTRRTDTQYF
TRBJ1-2,TRBD1,few,TRBV2,TGTGCCAGCAGCCAACCTCGGGACAGGTTATGGAGGACCTTC,CASSQPRDRLWRTF
TRBJ2-3,.,.,TRBV7-2,TGTGCCAGCAGCTCAATTAGTAGGCAAGATACGCAGTATTTT,CASSSISRQDTQYF